Each of the 25 T cell receptor beta chains below was sequenced from the same sample in a study of a mutant IDH1 vaccine in newly diagnosed glioma. Time point defined: baseline, week 1 (first vaccination visit). Specified treatment: pre-vaccination baseline after standard-of-care therapy. The protocol was immunoSEQ multiplex PCR, while the TCRdb copy is restricted to in-frame clones and leaves out a portion. The sample shows roughly 38,000 clones, around 90% of them seen only once. The material was PBMCs, obtained from a glioma patient treated with radiotherapy, temozolomide or both. The origin of the receptors is a man aged 18 to 30 with glioma.

The J gene is TRBJ2-2, the V gene TRBV6-4; weak D call: TRBD2 (5 bases). This CDR3 is 14 amino acids long. Trimming took 5 bases from V and 5 from J, leaving 12 bases between them. Germline CDR1 MRHNA, CDR2 SNTAGT. In DNA form, the CDR3 reads TGTGCCAGCAGTCGGGCCGGGGAAACCGGGGAGCTGTTTTTT. The encoded protein is CASSRAGETGELFF.

The chain links TRBV2 to TRBJ1-5, with D hard to call. The V gene's germline CDR1 is SNHLY and CDR2 FYNNEI. V lost 6 bases and J lost 3, with 12 bases in between. The CDR3 spans 14 residues. The CDR3 reads CASSPTVYNQPQHF. DNA of the CDR3: TGTGCCAGCAGCCCGACCGTTTACAATCAGCCCCAGCATTTT.

The V and J genes are TRBV6-5 and TRBJ2-1; D is unresolved. V lost 6 bases and J 0 bases, leaving 12 bases between the germline ends. Germline CDR1 and CDR2: MNHEY and SVGAGI. The CDR3 runs to 15 residues. The CDR3 bases are TGTGCCAGCAGAGCTGGACGGAGCTCCTACAATGAGCAGTTCTTC. This sequence encodes CASRAGRSSYNEQFF.

V usage is TRBV4-3 and J usage is TRBJ1-4; D gene ambiguous. The CDR3 is 15 amino acids. The V and J ends lost 0 bases and 8 bases respectively, with 13 bases between them. Germline V gene lookup returns CDR1 LGHNA and CDR2 YSLEER. CDR3 nucleotides: TGCGCCAGCAGCCAAGAGTTCCCGGGCCGAGAAAAACTGTTTTTT. Amino acids: CASSQEFPGREKLFF.

The chain employs TRBV6-4 and TRBJ2-2; tentatively, D is TRBD1 (5 bases). This CDR3 comprises 14 residues. Germline CDR1 is MRHNA and CDR2 is SNTAGT. The V gene lost 6 bases and the J gene lost 1 base, with 9 bases spanning the gap. Here the CDR3 reads CASRTQVNTGELFF. The CDR3 DNA reads as TGTGCCAGCAGAACACAGGTGAACACCGGGGAGCTGTTTTTT.

This chain uses TRBV28 with TRBJ1-1, with D maybe TRBD1 (6 bases). Trimming took off 4 bases at V and 10 bases at J, with 16 bases between the two ends. The CDR3 is 13 residues long. Germline values: CDR1 MDHEN, CDR2 SYDVKM. The CDR3 bases are TGTGCCAGCAGTTCCGGGGACACGCTCCTAGCTTTCTTT. Amino acids: CASSSGDTLLAFF.

The rearrangement uses TRBV2 and TRBJ1-4; D uncertain. Per the germline V gene, CDR1 is SNHLY and CDR2 is FYNNEI. The length of the CDR3 is 18 residues. V lost 0 bases to trimming and J lost 0 bases, with 14 bases between them. The CDR3 DNA reads TGTGCCAGCAGTGAAGCCCCGCCGGCGTGGGCAACTAATGAAAAACTGTTTTTT. The encoded protein is CASSEAPPAWATNEKLFF.

The CDR3 coding sequence is TGCGCCAGCAGCCTCACCACGGGGGATACGCAGTATTTT. Translation gives CASSLTTGDTQYF. This chain connects TRBV4-3 to TRBJ2-3; D perhaps matches TRBD2 (5 bases). Germline V gene sequence: CDR1 LGHNA, CDR2 YSLEER. V shed 4 bases and J shed 6 bases, with 11 bases lying between them. The CDR3 is 13 residues long.

The chain recombines TRBV25-1 with TRBJ2-7; TRBD2 is a possible D gene (6 bases). The CDR3 has 13 residues. Trimming removed 5 bases at V and 7 bases at J, with 15 bases between. From germline, CDR1 is MGHDK and CDR2 SYGVNS. The CDR3 sequence: CASSPAQGREQYF. Written as DNA, the CDR3 is TGTGCCAGCAGTCCCGCCCAAGGGAGGGAGCAGTACTTC.

The chain has TRBV2 and TRBJ1-5; tentative D call: TRBD1 (5 bases). Trimming left V 0 bases short and J 4 bases short, with 13 bases between. This CDR3 comprises 16 residues. Germline lookup yields CDR1 SNHLY and CDR2 FYNNEI. Written as DNA, the CDR3 is TGTGCCAGCAGTGAAGCCCGGGGGACCGAGAATCAGCCCCAGCATTTT. It codes for CASSEARGTENQPQHF.

V usage is TRBV6-5 and J usage is TRBJ1-3, with 8 positions matching TRBD1. Germline loops: CDR1 MNHEY, CDR2 SVGAGI. This CDR3 is 15 amino acids long. V trimming: 6 bases; J trimming: 8 bases; junction bases outside the gene matches: 12. The CDR3 spells CASSQGAGGRYTIYF. CDR3 nucleotide sequence: TGTGCCAGCAGCCAAGGGGCAGGGGGCAGGTACACCATATATTTT.

The chain recombines TRBV7-9 with TRBJ2-2; 9 bases fit TRBD1. Germline CDR1 and CDR2: SEHNR and FQNEAQ (reference sequence). Germline trimming cut 2 bases from V and 3 bases from J; bases unmatched to any gene: 7. The CDR3 has 17 residues. The CDR3 region is CASSLTHRGRDTGELFF. The DNA for the CDR3 is TGTGCCAGCAGCTTAACCCACAGGGGGCGAGACACCGGGGAGCTGTTTTTT.

About this clone: A read error may account for a junction end that differs from germline. The chain is built from TRBV18 and TRBJ1-1; D is perhaps TRBD1 (6 bases). CDR1 KGHSH and CDR2 LQKENI come from the germline V gene. The CDR3 is 14 residues long. The CDR3: CASLPPGVNTEAFF. In DNA form, the CDR3 reads TGTGCCAGCTTACCACCAGGGGTGAACACTGAAGCTTTCTTT.

The genes are TRBV14 and TRBJ2-7; D unclear. This CDR3 comprises 15 residues. Germline V lookup: CDR1 SGHDN, CDR2 FVKESK. Trimming cost V 0 bases and J 1 base, with 10 bases left between them. This CDR3 is CASSQETNPSYEQYF. CDR3 nucleotide sequence: TGTGCCAGCAGCCAAGAGACAAACCCTTCCTACGAGCAGTACTTC.

The rearrangement joins TRBV19 to TRBJ1-1; 9 nucleotides line up with TRBD1. The V and J ends lost 2 bases and 0 bases, in that order; junction bases with no gene match: 4. The germline V gene encodes CDR1 LNHDA and CDR2 SQIVND (reference sequence). This CDR3 contains 16 residues. The CDR3 nucleotides are TGTGCCAGTAGTATAAGGGGACAGGGTATGAACACTGAAGCTTTCTTT. Protein sequence: CASSIRGQGMNTEAFF.

This chain joins TRBV7-9 and TRBJ1-1; unclear D gene. Per the germline V gene, CDR1 is SEHNR and CDR2 is FQNEAQ (reference sequence). The CDR3 consists of 15 residues. Between the trimmed V and J ends, which lost 3 bases and 3 bases, there was a span of 14 bases. The CDR3 region has the DNA TGTGCCAGCAGCTTTTCCGGACCCTGGGACACTGAAGCTTTCTTT. Translated: CASSFSGPWDTEAFF. Complete variable domain (other parts from reference TRBV7-9 and TRBJ1-1): DTGVSQNPRHKITKRGQNVTFRCDPISEHNRLYWYRQTLGQGPEFLTYFQNEAQLEKSRLLSDRFSAERPKGSFSTLEIQRTEQGDSAMYLCASSFSGPWDTEAFFGQGTRLTVV.

This clone was counted only a few times. V is TRBV6-5 and J is TRBJ2-1, with 10 bases aligning to TRBD1. The germline V gene has CDR1 MNHEY and CDR2 SVGAGI. This CDR3 has 14 residues. After removal of 6 bases from V and 6 bases from J, the junction contained 5 bases not matched to a gene. The CDR3 DNA follows: TGTGCCAGCAGCCGGGACAGGGGCATCAATGAGCAGTTCTTC. It codes for CASSRDRGINEQFF.

The chain combines TRBV19 with TRBJ1-2; 9 bases match TRBD1. The V gene's germline CDR1 is LNHDA and CDR2 SQIVND (reference sequence). This CDR3 has 13 residues. With V trimmed by 3 bases and J by 8 bases, 4 bases remained unmatched. The CDR3 region has the DNA TGTGCCAGTAGTATCGCACAGGGGGCGGGCTACACCTTC. It codes for CASSIAQGAGYTF.

A single count supports this clone. The chain has TRBV14 and TRBJ1-2; D is uncertain. V gave up 3 bases and J gave up 0 bases, with 5 bases separating them. This CDR3 comprises 13 residues. Germline CDR1 SGHDN, CDR2 FVKESK. In DNA form, the CDR3 reads TGTGCCAGCAGCCACGGAACTAACTATGGCTACACCTTC. Translation: CASSHGTNYGYTF. Variable domain in full (rest from reference TRBV14 and TRBJ1-2): EAGVTQFPSHSVIEKGQTVTLRCDPISGHDNLYWYRRVMGKEIKFLLHFVKESKQDESGMPNNRFLAERTGGTYSTLKVQPAELEDSGVYFCASSHGTNYGYTFGSGTRLTVV.

The gene calls are TRBV28 and TRBJ2-5, with TRBD2 matching 8 bases. The CDR3 spans 12 residues. V dropped 10 bases and J dropped 5; count of bases not matched to a gene: 6. CDR1 and CDR2 from the germline V gene are MDHEN and SYDVKM. The CDR3 is CATGGGVETQYF. CDR3 sequence (DNA): TGTGCCACCGGGGGGGGTGTCGAGACCCAGTACTTC.

The chain combines TRBV14 with TRBJ2-3, with D possibly TRBD1 on 5 matching bases. V was pared by 0 bases and J by 0 bases, with 16 bases between. Germline V gene sequence: CDR1 SGHDN, CDR2 FVKESK. This CDR3 is 18 amino acids long. CDR3 in amino acids: CASSQDELMGQSTDTQYF. CDR3 nucleotides: TGTGCCAGCAGCCAAGACGAGCTTATGGGGCAGAGCACAGATACGCAGTATTTT.

V is TRBV6-1 and J is TRBJ1-2; TRBD1 aligns across 7 bases. This CDR3 has 15 residues. Germline-derived CDR1 and CDR2 are MNHNS and SASEGT. V shed 6 bases, J shed 0 bases, and the junction held 7 bases outside the gene matches. The CDR3 DNA reads TGTGCCAGCAGCGTCTCCGGGACAGCTAACTATGGCTACACCTTC. Protein: CASSVSGTANYGYTF.

The chain has TRBV2 and TRBJ2-2; TRBD1 agrees at 9 bases. Unmatched junction bases numbered 5, after V lost 6 bases and J lost 0 bases. This CDR3 has 16 residues. The germline CDR1 and CDR2 sequences are SNHLY and FYNNEI. The CDR3 reads CASSRTGVTNTGELFF. DNA of the CDR3: TGTGCCAGCAGCCGGACAGGGGTGACGAACACCGGGGAGCTGTTTTTT.

The rearrangement uses TRBV6-5 and TRBJ1-2; D is unclear. V was pared by 4 bases and J by 4 bases, with 13 bases between. Germline loops: CDR1 MNHEY, CDR2 SVGAGI. The CDR3 length is 14 residues. The chain's CDR3 is CASSFQLGGYGYTF. The CDR3 nucleotides read TGTGCCAGCAGTTTCCAGCTTGGAGGCTATGGCTACACCTTC.

This clone was picked up one time. V and J are TRBV5-6 and TRBJ1-2; D gene uncertain. V gave up 1 base and J gave up 8 bases, with 15 bases separating them. Germline CDR1 reads SGHDT; CDR2 reads YYEEEE. The CDR3 contains 14 residues. The CDR3 DNA is TGTGCCAGCAGCTTGAGGCAGGTAGTCCAGGGCTACACCTTC. As protein: CASSLRQVVQGYTF.